This passage covers 20 T cell receptor beta chains from one sample sequenced in a study of blood T cell repertoires in COVID-19. Produced via immunoSEQ multiplex PCR; TCRdb's table is partial and in-frame only. The sample has hundreds of thousands of clones, approximately 87% seen once. Material for sequencing was peripheral blood. The receptors were gathered from a woman aged 45-65 years with acute or convalescent COVID-19.

The chain employs TRBV24-1 and TRBJ2-2, with 10 nucleotides matching TRBD2. J gave up 6 bases and V 3 bases, and 3 bases lay outside the gene matches. The CDR3 sequence is 15 residues long. CDR1 and CDR2 (germline): KGHDR, SFDVKD. This chain's CDR3 is CATSDRSGRAGELFF. DNA of the CDR3: TGTGCCACCAGTGATAGGAGCGGGAGGGCCGGGGAGCTGTTTTTT.

The chain recombines TRBV20-1 with TRBJ1-1, with 11 bases that match TRBD1. Germline assignment: CDR1 DFQATT and CDR2 SNEGSKA (reference sequence). The CDR3 consists of 17 residues. Trimming took 3 bases from V and 4 from J; bases not matched to a gene: 13. CDR3 sequence reads: CSASLPGQGVGGTEAFF. Here the CDR3 DNA reads TGCAGTGCTAGTCTCCCGGGACAGGGGGTTGGCGGCACTGAAGCTTTCTTT.

This clone appeared once. V is TRBV24-1 and J is TRBJ2-3; 10 bases are a match to TRBD2. Unmatched junction bases numbered 8, after V lost 5 bases and J lost 7 bases. Germline V lookup: CDR1 KGHDR, CDR2 SFDVKD. The CDR3 has 15 residues. The CDR3 region is CATSADRTSGNTQYF. DNA of the CDR3: TGTGCCACCAGTGCAGATAGGACTAGCGGTAATACGCAGTATTTT.

The V call is TRBV11-3, the J call TRBJ2-3, with 7 bases fitting TRBD1. This CDR3 comprises 15 residues. The germline V gene encodes CDR1 SGHNT and CDR2 YENEEA. Losses at the gene ends were 5 bases for V and 2 bases for J; bases not matched to a gene: 7. In nucleotides, the CDR3 is TGTGCCAGCAGCCCGGGGCAGGGGGACACAGATACGCAGTATTTT. Amino acid sequence: CASSPGQGDTDTQYF.

Written as DNA, the CDR3 is TGTGCCAGCAATACAGGGGGCTCTGGAAACACCATATATTTT. This codes for CASNTGGSGNTIYF. This sequence joins TRBV6-6 and TRBJ1-3, with 8 positions matching TRBD1. Germline V gene sequence: CDR1 MNHNY, CDR2 SVGAGI (reference sequence). Losses at the gene ends were 7 bases for V and 0 bases for J; bases not matched to a gene: 2. There are 14 residues in the CDR3.

The chain has TRBV30 and TRBJ1-2, with D uncertain. Germline values: CDR1 GTSNPN, CDR2 SVGIG (reference sequence). V was cut by 7 bases and J by 5 bases, with 23 bases left in between. The CDR3 sequence is 15 residues long. CDR3 loop: CASTFPTDLYYGYTF. The CDR3 region has the DNA TGTGCCTCCACCTTCCCTACAGACCTTTATTATGGCTACACCTTC. Filled out from reference TRBV30 and TRBJ1-2, the complete variable domain reads SQTIHQWPATLVQPVGSPLSLECTVEGTSNPNLYWYRQAAGRGLQLLFYSVGIGQISSEVPQNLSASRPQDRQFILSSKKLLLSDSGFYLCASTFPTDLYYGYTFGSGTRLTVV.

The chain links TRBV18 to TRBJ1-1; 9 nucleotides align to TRBD1. Per germline, CDR1 KGHSH and CDR2 LQKENI. The CDR3 extends over 17 amino acids. J lost 0 bases, V lost 4 bases, and 9 bases had no gene match. CDR3 protein: CASSLIPGQGLNTEAFF. CDR3 bases: TGTGCCAGCTCACTAATTCCGGGACAGGGATTGAACACTGAAGCTTTCTTT.

The chain carries TRBV6-5 and TRBJ1-1, with D tentatively TRBD1 (5 bases). The CDR3 is made up of 13 amino acids. Germline V gene data show CDR1 as MNHEY and CDR2 as SVGAGI. The V and J ends lost 6 bases and 9 bases respectively, with 17 bases between them. The CDR3 sequence: CASRSGPGLKAFF. In DNA, the CDR3 is TGTGCCAGCAGATCCGGACCGGGACTGAAAGCTTTCTTT.

For the CDR3, the DNA is TGCGCCAGCAGCTTTCAGGGGCAGGCGAACACCGGGGAGCTGTTTTTT. Translation: CASSFQGQANTGELFF. The chain employs TRBV5-1 and TRBJ2-2; tentative D call: TRBD1 (6 bases). Trimming stripped 2 bases from V and 0 bases from J, with 11 bases between. CDR1 and CDR2 from the germline V gene are SGHRS and YFSETQ. The CDR3 covers 16 residues.

V gene TRBV9 combines with J gene TRBJ2-1; 12 bases are a match to TRBD2. The CDR3 consists of 15 residues. Trimming removed 4 bases from V and 8 bases from J; junction bases left unmatched: 7. Germline V gene lookup returns CDR1 SGDLS and CDR2 YYNGEE. In DNA form, the CDR3 reads TGTGCCAGCAGCCCAAGGACTAGCGGGATCTATGAGCAGTTCTTC. This sequence encodes CASSPRTSGIYEQFF. Variable domain in full (rest from reference TRBV9 and TRBJ2-1): DSGVTQTPKHLITATGQRVTLRCSPRSGDLSVYWYQQSLDQGLQFLIQYYNGEERAKGNILERFSAQQFPDLHSELNLSSLELGDSALYFCASSPRTSGIYEQFFGPGTRLTVL.

The chain recombines TRBV19 with TRBJ1-1; TRBD1 matches at 7 bases. CDR3 length: 13 residues. Trimming at V came to 10 bases and at J to 5 bases, leaving 10 bases not matched to a gene. CDR1 LNHDA and CDR2 SQIVND come from the germline V gene (reference sequence). CDR3 loop: CAIRRTGETEAFF. CDR3 in DNA: TGTGCCATCCGACGGACAGGCGAAACTGAAGCTTTCTTT.

The chain couples TRBV15 to TRBJ2-1; D perhaps matches TRBD2 (5 bases). The CDR3 contains 14 residues. Per germline, CDR1 LNHNV and CDR2 YYDKDF (reference sequence). The V end was cut by 0 bases, the J end by 2 bases, with 5 bases between. The CDR3 bases are TGTGCCACCAGCAGAGAGGAGGCCTACAATGAGCAGTTCTTC. It codes for CATSREEAYNEQFF.

This chain joins TRBV4-3 and TRBJ2-7; D gene ambiguous. The CDR3 contains 13 residues. The V gene lost 3 bases and the J gene lost 0 bases, with 6 bases spanning the gap. Germline V gene data show CDR1 as LGHNA and CDR2 as YSLEER. The CDR3 nucleotides are TGCGCCAGCAGCCACAGTACCTCCTACGAGCAGTACTTC. Translation: CASSHSTSYEQYF.

The chain is built from TRBV7-6 and TRBJ2-1; D not certain. V gave up 1 base and J gave up 0 bases, with 7 bases separating them. The CDR3 has 15 residues. Germline V lookup: CDR1 SGHVS, CDR2 FNYEAQ. CDR3 protein: CASSLEWSSYNEQFF. CDR3 nucleotides: TGTGCCAGCAGCTTAGAGTGGAGCTCCTACAATGAGCAGTTCTTC.

This chain's CDR3 is CASRDTGGLNTEAFF. In DNA, the CDR3 is TGTGCCAGCAGAGATACAGGGGGCCTTAACACTGAAGCTTTCTTT. The gene calls are TRBV2 and TRBJ1-1; 9 bases are a match to TRBD1. The germline V gene encodes CDR1 SNHLY and CDR2 FYNNEI. Germline trimming cut 6 bases from V and 2 bases from J; bases unmatched to any gene: 7. This CDR3 comprises 15 residues.

The chain has TRBV25-1 and TRBJ2-2; tentative D call: TRBD1 (5 bases). Germline CDR1 MGHDK, CDR2 SYGVNS. The CDR3 extends over 18 amino acids. The V gene lost 1 base and the J gene lost 3 bases, with 18 bases spanning the gap. CDR3 sequence: CASSESENRPVDTGELFF. CDR3 DNA: TGTGCCAGCAGTGAATCGGAAAACAGGCCGGTAGACACCGGGGAGCTGTTTTTT.

CDR3 amino acids: CASSLWGSRPGPQHF. CDR3 nucleotides: TGTGCCAGCAGTTTATGGGGCAGCAGACCTGGGCCCCAGCATTTT. V gene TRBV27 combines with J gene TRBJ1-5; a weak D match, TRBD1 (5 bases). The V gene's germline CDR1 is MNHEY and CDR2 SMNVEV (reference sequence). This CDR3 is 15 amino acids long. The V end was cut by 1 base, the J end by 9 bases, with 16 bases between.

Concerning this clone itself: Other DNA variants within this sample encode the same CDR3. The chain has TRBV27 and TRBJ2-7; no reliable D call. The ends were cut back, 2 bases at V and 1 base at J, with 6 bases in the middle. The CDR3 sequence is 13 residues long. Germline V gene sequence: CDR1 MNHEY, CDR2 SMNVEV (reference sequence). The CDR3, as DNA: TGTGCCAGCAGTTTAACGAGATCCTACGAGCAGTACTTC. Translation: CASSLTRSYEQYF.

This rearrangement joins TRBV7-8 to TRBJ1-5, with D possibly being TRBD1 (5 bases). There are 16 residues in the CDR3. V lost 5 bases to trimming and J lost 4 bases, with 18 bases between them. Looked up from germline, CDR1 is SGHVS and CDR2 is FQNEAQ. The CDR3 here is CASSPQWQGGNQPQHF. The CDR3 DNA reads as TGTGCCAGCAGCCCCCAATGGCAGGGAGGAAATCAGCCCCAGCATTTT.

This clone was recorded a few times. V and J are TRBV2 and TRBJ2-2; maybe TRBD2 (6 bases). The CDR3 length is 14 residues. The V gene's germline CDR1 is SNHLY and CDR2 FYNNEI. V was cut by 6 bases and J by 4 bases, with 12 bases left in between. CDR3 DNA: TGTGCCAGCAGGAAGGAGGGGACCACCGGGGAGCTGTTTTTT. Its protein product is CASRKEGTTGELFF. The variable domain in full, completed from reference TRBV2 and TRBJ2-2, reads EPEVTQTPSHQVTQMGQEVILRCVPISNHLYFYWYRQILGQKVEFLVSFYNNEISEKSEIFDDQFSVERPDGSNFTLKIRSTKLEDSAMYFCASRKEGTTGELFFGEGSRLTVL.